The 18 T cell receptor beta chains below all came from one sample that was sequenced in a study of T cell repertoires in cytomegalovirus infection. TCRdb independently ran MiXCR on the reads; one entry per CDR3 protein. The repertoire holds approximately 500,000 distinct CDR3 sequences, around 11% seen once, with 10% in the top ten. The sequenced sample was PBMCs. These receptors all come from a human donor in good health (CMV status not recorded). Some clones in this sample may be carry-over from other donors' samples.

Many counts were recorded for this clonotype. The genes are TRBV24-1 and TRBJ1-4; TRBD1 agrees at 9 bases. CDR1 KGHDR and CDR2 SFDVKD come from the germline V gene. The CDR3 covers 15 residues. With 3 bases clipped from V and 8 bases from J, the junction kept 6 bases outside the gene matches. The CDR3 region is CATSDPGQGGEKLFF. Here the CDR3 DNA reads TGTGCCACCAGTGATCCGGGACAGGGAGGGGAAAAACTGTTTTTT.

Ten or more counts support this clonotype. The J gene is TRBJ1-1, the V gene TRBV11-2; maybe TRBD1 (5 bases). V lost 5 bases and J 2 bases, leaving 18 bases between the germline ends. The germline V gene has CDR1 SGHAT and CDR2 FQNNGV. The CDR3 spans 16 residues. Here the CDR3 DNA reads TGTGCCAGCAGCGCCTATGGGGGGTATAGTAACACTGAAGCTTTCTTT. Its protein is CASSAYGGYSNTEAFF.

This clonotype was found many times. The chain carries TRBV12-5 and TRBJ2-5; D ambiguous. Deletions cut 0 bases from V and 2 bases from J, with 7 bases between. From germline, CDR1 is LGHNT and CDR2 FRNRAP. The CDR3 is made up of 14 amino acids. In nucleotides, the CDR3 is TGTGCTAGTGGTTTGGTCCCAGAACAAGAGACCCAGTACTTC. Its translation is CASGLVPEQETQYF. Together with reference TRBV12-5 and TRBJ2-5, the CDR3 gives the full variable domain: DARVTQTPRHKVTEMGQEVTMRCQPILGHNTVFWYRQTMMQGLELLAYFRNRAPLDDSGMPKDRFSAEMPDATLATLKIQPSEPRDSAVYFCASGLVPEQETQYFGPGTRLLVL.

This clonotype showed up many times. CDR3 residues: CATAGTSNEQFF. CDR3 bases: TGTGCCACTGCCGGGACATCCAATGAGCAGTTCTTC. This chain uses TRBV19 with TRBJ2-1; a weak D match, TRBD1 (6 bases). V dropped 10 bases and J dropped 6 bases, with 13 bases sitting between them. Germline loops: CDR1 LNHDA, CDR2 SQIVND (reference sequence). There are 12 residues in the CDR3.

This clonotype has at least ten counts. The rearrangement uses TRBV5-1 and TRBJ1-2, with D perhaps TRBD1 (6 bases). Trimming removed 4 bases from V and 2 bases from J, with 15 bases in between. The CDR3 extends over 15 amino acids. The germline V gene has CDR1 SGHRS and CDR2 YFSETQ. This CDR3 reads CASSEAGGRNYGYTF. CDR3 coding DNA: TGCGCCAGCAGCGAGGCGGGGGGGCGAAACTATGGCTACACCTTC. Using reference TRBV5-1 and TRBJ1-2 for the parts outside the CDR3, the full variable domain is KAGVTQTPRYLIKTRGQQVTLSCSPISGHRSVSWYQQTPGQGLQFLFEYFSETQRNKGNFPGRFSGRQFSNSRSEMNVSTLELGDSALYLCASSEAGGRNYGYTFGSGTRLTVV.

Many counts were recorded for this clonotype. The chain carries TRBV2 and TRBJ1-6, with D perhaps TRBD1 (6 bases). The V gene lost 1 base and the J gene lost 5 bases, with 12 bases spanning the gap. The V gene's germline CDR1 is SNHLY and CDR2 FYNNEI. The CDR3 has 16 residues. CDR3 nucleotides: TGTGCCAGCAGTGAAGTGAGGACAGCTAATAATTCACCCCTCCACTTT. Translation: CASSEVRTANNSPLHF.

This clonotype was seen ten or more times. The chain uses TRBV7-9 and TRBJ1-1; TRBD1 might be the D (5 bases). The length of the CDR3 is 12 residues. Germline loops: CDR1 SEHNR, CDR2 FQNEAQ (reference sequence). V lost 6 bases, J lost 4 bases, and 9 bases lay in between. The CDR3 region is CASSVDSTEAFF. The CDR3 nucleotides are TGTGCCAGCAGTGTAGACAGCACTGAAGCTTTCTTT.

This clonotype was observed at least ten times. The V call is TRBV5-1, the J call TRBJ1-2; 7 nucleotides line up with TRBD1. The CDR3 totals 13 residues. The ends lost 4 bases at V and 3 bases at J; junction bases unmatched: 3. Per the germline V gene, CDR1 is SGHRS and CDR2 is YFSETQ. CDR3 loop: CASSGDSYYGYTF. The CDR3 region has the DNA TGCGCCAGCAGCGGGGACAGCTACTATGGCTACACCTTC.

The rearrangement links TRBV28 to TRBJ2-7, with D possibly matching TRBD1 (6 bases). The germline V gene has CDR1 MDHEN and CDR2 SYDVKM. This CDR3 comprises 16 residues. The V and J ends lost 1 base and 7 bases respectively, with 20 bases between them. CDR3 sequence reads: CASSLSLVGAVGEQYF. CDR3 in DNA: TGTGCCAGCAGTTTATCCCTAGTGGGGGCCGTGGGGGAGCAGTACTTC.

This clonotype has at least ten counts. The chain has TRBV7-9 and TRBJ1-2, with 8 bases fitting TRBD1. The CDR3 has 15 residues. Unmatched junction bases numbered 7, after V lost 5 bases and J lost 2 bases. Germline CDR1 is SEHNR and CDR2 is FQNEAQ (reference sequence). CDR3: CASSPWDRQNYGYTF. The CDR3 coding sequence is TGTGCCAGCAGCCCGTGGGACAGGCAGAACTATGGCTACACCTTC.

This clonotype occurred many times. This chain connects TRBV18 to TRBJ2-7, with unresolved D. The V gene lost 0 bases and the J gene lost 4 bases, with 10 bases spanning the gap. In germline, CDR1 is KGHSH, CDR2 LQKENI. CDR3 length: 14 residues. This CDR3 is CASSPPSYGYEQYF. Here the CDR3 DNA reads TGTGCCAGCTCACCACCCTCATACGGATACGAGCAGTACTTC.

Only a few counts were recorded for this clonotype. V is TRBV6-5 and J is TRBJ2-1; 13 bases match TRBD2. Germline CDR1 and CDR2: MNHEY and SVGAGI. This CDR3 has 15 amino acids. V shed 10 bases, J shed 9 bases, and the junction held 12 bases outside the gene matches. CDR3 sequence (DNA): TGTGCCACCTTTAGGACTAGCGGGAGTAGGGGTGAGCAGTTCTTC. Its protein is CATFRTSGSRGEQFF.

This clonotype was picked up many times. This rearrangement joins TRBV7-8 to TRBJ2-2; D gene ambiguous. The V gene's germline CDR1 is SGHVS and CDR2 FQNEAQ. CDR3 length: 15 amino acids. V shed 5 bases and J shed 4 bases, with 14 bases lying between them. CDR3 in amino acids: CASSPSGRLTGELFF. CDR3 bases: TGTGCCAGCAGCCCGTCCGGACGACTCACCGGGGAGCTGTTTTTT.

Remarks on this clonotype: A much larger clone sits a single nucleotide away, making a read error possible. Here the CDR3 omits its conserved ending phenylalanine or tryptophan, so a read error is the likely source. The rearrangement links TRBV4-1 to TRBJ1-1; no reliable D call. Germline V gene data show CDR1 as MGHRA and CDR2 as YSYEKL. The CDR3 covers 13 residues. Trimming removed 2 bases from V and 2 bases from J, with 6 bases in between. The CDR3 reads CASSQTVNTEAFS. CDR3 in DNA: TGCGCCAGCAGCCAAACGGTTAACACTGAAGCTTTCTCT.

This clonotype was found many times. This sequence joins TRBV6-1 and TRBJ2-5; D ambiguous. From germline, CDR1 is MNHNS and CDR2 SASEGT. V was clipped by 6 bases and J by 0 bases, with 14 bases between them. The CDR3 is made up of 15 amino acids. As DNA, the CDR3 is TGTGCCAGCAGCCACGGACGGACGTACCAAGAGACCCAGTACTTC. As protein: CASSHGRTYQETQYF.

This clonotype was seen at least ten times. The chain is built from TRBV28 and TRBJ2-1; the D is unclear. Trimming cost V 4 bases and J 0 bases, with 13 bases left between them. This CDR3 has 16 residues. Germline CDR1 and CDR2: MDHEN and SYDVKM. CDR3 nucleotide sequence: TGTGCCAGCAGTTCTTTACGCTGGTACTCCTACAATGAGCAGTTCTTC. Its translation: CASSSLRWYSYNEQFF.

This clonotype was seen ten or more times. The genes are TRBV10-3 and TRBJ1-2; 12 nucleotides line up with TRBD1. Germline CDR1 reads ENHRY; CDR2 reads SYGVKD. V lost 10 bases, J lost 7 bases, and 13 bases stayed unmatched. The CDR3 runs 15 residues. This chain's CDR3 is CATLPPGQGAFGYTF. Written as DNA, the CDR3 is TGTGCCACCCTCCCGCCGGGACAGGGGGCATTTGGCTACACCTTC.

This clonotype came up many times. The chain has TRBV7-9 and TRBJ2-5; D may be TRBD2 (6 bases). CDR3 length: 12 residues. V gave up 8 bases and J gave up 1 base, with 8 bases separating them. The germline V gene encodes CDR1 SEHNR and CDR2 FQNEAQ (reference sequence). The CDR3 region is CASRDFQETQYF. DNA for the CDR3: TGTGCCAGCCGGGACTTCCAAGAGACCCAGTACTTC.